A single sample gave rise to the 24 T cell receptor beta chains below, sequenced in a study of T cell repertoires in cytomegalovirus infection. Each CDR3 protein is one row after TCRdb ran MiXCR on the reads. The sample lists nearly 650,000 distinct CDR3 sequences, 20% to 30% occurring once. Sequenced sample: CD8+ T cells from PBMCs. These receptors were collected from a human donor in good health (CMV status not recorded). Some clones in this sample may be carry-over from other donors' samples.

V and J are TRBV2 and TRBJ1-6, with TRBD1 as a possible D gene (6 bases). The CDR3 extends over 15 amino acids. Germline assignment: CDR1 SNHLY and CDR2 FYNNEI. V was cut by 3 bases and J by 10 bases, with 16 bases left in between. The DNA for the CDR3 is TGTGCCAGCAGTGATGGAATTACAGGGATCTCACCCCTCCACTTT. As protein: CASSDGITGISPLHF.

This clonotype has just a few counts. This chain links TRBV25-1 with TRBJ1-2; D unresolved. Germline loops: CDR1 MGHDK, CDR2 SYGVNS. The CDR3 contains 11 residues. Trimming stripped 6 bases from V and 7 bases from J, with 9 bases between. This chain's CDR3 is CASSAGPGYTF. The CDR3, as DNA: TGTGCCAGCAGCGCCGGTCCTGGCTACACCTTC.

This clonotype has a count of ten or more. This rearrangement joins TRBV7-2 to TRBJ2-3; 9 nucleotides line up with TRBD1. The CDR3 totals 15 residues. Trimming cost V 5 bases and J 2 bases; bases outside gene matches: 5. Germline V lookup: CDR1 SGHTA, CDR2 FQGNSA. For the CDR3, the DNA is TGTGCCAGCAGCGGACGGGACAGGGACACAGATACGCAGTATTTT. Encoded protein: CASSGRDRDTDTQYF.

There are a few counts of this clonotype. V gene TRBV20-1 combines with J gene TRBJ2-7, with a possible D match to TRBD1 (5 bases). The CDR3 is 12 residues long. The germline V gene encodes CDR1 DFQATT and CDR2 SNEGSKA (reference sequence). CDR3 region: CSAGDRDYEQYV. The CDR3 DNA reads as TGCAGTGCTGGAGACAGAGACTACGAGCAGTACGTC.

Of note for this clonotype: A much larger clonotype is one base distant, so this may be a read error. The gene calls are TRBV7-6 and TRBJ2-1; D ambiguous. With 8 bases removed from V and 8 bases from J, the gap between germline ends came to 13 bases. The CDR3 contains 12 residues. Germline CDR1 is SGHVS and CDR2 is FNYEAQ. The CDR3 DNA reads as TGTGCCAGCGGCTATCGGTGGGATGAGCAGTTCTTC. Amino acids: CASGYRWDEQFF.

V usage is TRBV2 and J usage is TRBJ2-2; D is ambiguous. The ends were cut back, 3 bases at V and 1 base at J, with 6 bases in the middle. Germline V lookup: CDR1 SNHLY, CDR2 FYNNEI. The CDR3 loop spans 14 amino acids. The CDR3 nucleotides are TGTGCCAGCAGTGACCCCAAGAACACCGGGGAGCTGTTTTTT. This codes for CASSDPKNTGELFF.

This clonotype was detected a few times. The chain employs TRBV29-1 and TRBJ1-2, with D hard to call. V lost 3 bases to trimming and J lost 3 bases, with 11 bases between them. The CDR3 loop spans 13 amino acids. Germline CDR1 SQVTM, CDR2 ANQGSEA. This CDR3 is CSVDIGDYYGYTF. CDR3 sequence (DNA): TGCAGCGTTGATATCGGGGATTACTATGGCTACACCTTC.

The genes are TRBV7-9 and TRBJ2-2, with a tentative D call TRBD1 (5 bases). Trimming pared 4 bases from V and 5 bases from J, leaving 8 bases between. The germline V gene encodes CDR1 SEHNR and CDR2 FQNEAQ (reference sequence). The CDR3 spans 13 residues. In DNA, the CDR3 is TGTGCCAGCAGCTCACAGGTGACCGGGGAGCTGTTTTTT. Its translation: CASSSQVTGELFF.

This chain uses TRBV20-1 with TRBJ2-1; TRBD2 is a possible D gene (6 bases). CDR1 is DFQATT and CDR2 is SNEGSKA in the germline V gene (reference sequence). Trimming cost V 6 bases and J 2 bases, with 14 bases left between them. The CDR3 has 14 amino acids. DNA for the CDR3: TGCAGTGCCAGCCGAGCGGGTACCTACAATGAGCAGTTCTTC. It yields the protein CSASRAGTYNEQFF.

Ten or more counts support this clonotype. J is TRBJ1-5 and V is TRBV28, with 9 positions matching TRBD1. The CDR3 length is 15 residues. Germline assignment: CDR1 MDHEN and CDR2 SYDVKM. Trimming cost V 6 bases and J 2 bases; bases outside gene matches: 5. The CDR3 DNA reads TGTGCCAGCAGGCTAAGACAGGGGGGCAATCAGCCCCAGCATTTT. This codes for CASRLRQGGNQPQHF.

The genes are TRBV4-1 and TRBJ1-1; D gene ambiguous. Germline V gene lookup returns CDR1 MGHRA and CDR2 YSYEKL. The V end was cut by 0 bases, the J end by 0 bases, with 8 bases between. This CDR3 spans 15 amino acids. The CDR3 region has the DNA TGCGCCAGCAGCCAAGAGCCGGGGATGAACACTGAAGCTTTCTTT. It specifies CASSQEPGMNTEAFF.

The chain carries TRBV28 and TRBJ2-7; D might be TRBD2 (5 bases). The germline V gene has CDR1 MDHEN and CDR2 SYDVKM. CDR3 length: 13 residues. The ends were cut back, 2 bases at V and 4 bases at J, with 9 bases in the middle. CDR3 nucleotide sequence: TGTGCCAGCAGTTTAGTTGGGGAGTACGAGCAGTACGTC. Translated: CASSLVGEYEQYV.

V and J are TRBV12-3 or TRBV12-4 and TRBJ2-7; D remains ambiguous. Between the trimmed V and J ends, which lost 0 bases and 11 bases, there was a span of 14 bases. This CDR3 is 13 amino acids long. The CDR3 is CASSLALWDSEYF. The CDR3 region has the DNA TGTGCCAGCAGTTTAGCGCTGTGGGATTCGGAGTACTTC.

This chain joins TRBV7-9 and TRBJ2-5, with 7 nucleotides matching TRBD1. Trimming took 5 bases from V and 1 from J; bases not matched to a gene: 10. Germline V gene sequence: CDR1 SEHNR, CDR2 FQNEAQ (reference sequence). There are 16 residues in the CDR3. CDR3 in amino acids: CASSLRGQESQETQYF. For the CDR3, the DNA is TGTGCCAGCAGCCTAAGAGGACAGGAGAGCCAAGAGACCCAGTACTTC. The full variable domain, in which reference TRBV7-9 and TRBJ2-5 provide the parts outside the CDR3, is DTGVSQNPRHKITKRGQNVTFRCDPISEHNRLYWYRQTLGQGPEFLTYFQNEAQLEKSRLLSDRFSAERPKGSFSTLEIQRTEQGDSAMYLCASSLRGQESQETQYFGPGTRLLVL.

The genes are TRBV2 and TRBJ1-2; the D is unclear. The CDR3 loop spans 15 amino acids. Per germline, CDR1 SNHLY and CDR2 FYNNEI. V was trimmed by 3 bases and J by 2 bases, leaving 13 bases between them. CDR3 loop: CASSDMTGRNYGYTF. Written as DNA, the CDR3 is TGTGCCAGCAGTGACATGACGGGGAGAAACTATGGCTACACCTTC.

This clonotype has only a few counts. The chain uses TRBV20-1 and TRBJ2-6; possibly TRBD2 for D (6 bases). V was pared by 2 bases and J by 0 bases, with 17 bases between. The CDR3 extends over 18 amino acids. The germline gives CDR1 DFQATT, CDR2 SNEGSKA (reference sequence). The CDR3 DNA reads as TGCAGTGCTAGATCCCGGGACTTTCCTTTCTCTGGGGCCAACGTCCTGACTTTC. Residues: CSARSRDFPFSGANVLTF.

In its sample, this clonotype was seen many times. The chain joins TRBV12-3 or TRBV12-4 to TRBJ2-1; maybe TRBD2 (5 bases). V was clipped by 2 bases and J by 10 bases, with 15 bases between them. CDR3 length equals 14 residues. CDR3 protein: CASSLRRSGFEQFF. CDR3 coding DNA: TGTGCCAGCAGTTTAAGGCGGTCGGGGTTCGAGCAGTTCTTC.

The V call is TRBV7-9, the J call TRBJ2-1; TRBD2 agrees at 9 bases. The germline V gene encodes CDR1 SEHNR and CDR2 FQNEAQ (reference sequence). This CDR3 comprises 15 residues. Unmatched junction bases numbered 9, after V lost 4 bases and J lost 8 bases. The CDR3 spells CASSSWRGGGDEQFF. CDR3 in DNA: TGTGCCAGCAGCTCCTGGCGGGGGGGCGGCGATGAGCAGTTCTTC.

In this sample, this clonotype turned up many times. The V and J genes are TRBV7-9 and TRBJ2-5; D is ambiguous. The CDR3 extends over 14 amino acids. Germline loops: CDR1 SEHNR, CDR2 FQNEAQ (reference sequence). Trimming cost V 0 bases and J 5 bases, with 10 bases left between them. The CDR3 protein is CASSLAGTQETQYF. The DNA of the CDR3 is TGTGCCAGCAGCTTAGCAGGTACTCAGGAGACCCAGTACTTC.

The V call is TRBV6-4, the J call TRBJ1-2; 7 bases are shared with TRBD1. Trimming took 5 bases from V and 8 from J; bases not matched to a gene: 14. Germline V gene data show CDR1 as MRHNA and CDR2 as SNTAGT. The CDR3 sequence is 15 residues long. The CDR3 DNA sequence: TGTGCCAGCAGTTACGATGACAGGGACTCTAGAGGCTACACCTTC. This translates into CASSYDDRDSRGYTF.

Comments on this clonotype: Sequence at one end of the junction differs from germline and may be a read error. The chain combines TRBV2 with TRBJ2-1; D may be TRBD2 (6 bases). The germline V gene encodes CDR1 SNHLY and CDR2 FYNNEI. The CDR3 spans 13 residues. The CDR3 bases are TGTGCCAACAGTGGGTCCGGGGGATATGAGCAGTTCTTC. It is translated as CANSGSGGYEQFF.

J is TRBJ1-2 and V is TRBV14; D is unresolved. Germline-derived CDR1 and CDR2 are SGHDN and FVKESK. Trimming left V 1 base short and J 4 bases short, with 10 bases between. The CDR3 has 14 residues. For the CDR3, the DNA is TGTGCCAGCAGCCAAGGGCCCGCGAGCTATGGCTACACCTTC. This codes for CASSQGPASYGYTF.

V and J are TRBV6-1 and TRBJ2-7, with 7 bases aligning to TRBD2. This CDR3 is built from 15 residues. Germline V gene sequence: CDR1 MNHNS, CDR2 SASEGT. The trim removed 0 bases at V and 3 bases at J, leaving 5 bases unmatched. The chain's CDR3 is CASSEAMGGFYEQYV. The CDR3 DNA sequence: TGTGCCAGCAGTGAAGCCATGGGGGGGTTCTACGAGCAGTACGTC.

There are many counts of this clonotype. The chain joins TRBV7-8 to TRBJ2-1; maybe TRBD1 (6 bases). Germline V gene sequence: CDR1 SGHVS, CDR2 FQNEAQ. V gave up 2 bases and J gave up 10 bases, with 21 bases separating them. This CDR3 comprises 16 residues. In nucleotides, the CDR3 is TGTGCCAGCAGCTTATGGGACACCCTCGTCTCTGGGGAGCAGTTCTTC. Translation gives CASSLWDTLVSGEQFF.